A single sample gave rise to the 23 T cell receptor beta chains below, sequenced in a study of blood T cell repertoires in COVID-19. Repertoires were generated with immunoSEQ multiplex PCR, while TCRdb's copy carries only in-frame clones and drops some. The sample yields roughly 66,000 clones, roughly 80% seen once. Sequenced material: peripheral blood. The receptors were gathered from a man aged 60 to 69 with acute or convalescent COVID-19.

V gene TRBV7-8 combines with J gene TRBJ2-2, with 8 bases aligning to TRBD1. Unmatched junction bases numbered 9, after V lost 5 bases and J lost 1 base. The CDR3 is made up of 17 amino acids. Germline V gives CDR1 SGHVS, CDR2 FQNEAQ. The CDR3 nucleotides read TGTGCCAGCAGCATGGGTACCGGGACAGGGAACACCGGGGAGCTGTTTTTT. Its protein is CASSMGTGTGNTGELFF.

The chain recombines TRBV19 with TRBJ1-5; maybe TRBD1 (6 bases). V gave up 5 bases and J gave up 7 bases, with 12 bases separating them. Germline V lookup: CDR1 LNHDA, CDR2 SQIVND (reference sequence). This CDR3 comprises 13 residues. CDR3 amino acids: CASSATGWQPQHF. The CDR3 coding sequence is TGTGCCAGTAGTGCCACAGGGTGGCAGCCCCAGCATTTT.

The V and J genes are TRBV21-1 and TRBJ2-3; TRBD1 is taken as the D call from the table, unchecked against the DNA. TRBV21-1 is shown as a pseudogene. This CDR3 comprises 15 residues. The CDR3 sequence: CASSKGTGSTDTQYF. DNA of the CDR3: TGTGCCAGCAGCAAAGGGACAGGGAGCACAGATACGCAGTATTTT.

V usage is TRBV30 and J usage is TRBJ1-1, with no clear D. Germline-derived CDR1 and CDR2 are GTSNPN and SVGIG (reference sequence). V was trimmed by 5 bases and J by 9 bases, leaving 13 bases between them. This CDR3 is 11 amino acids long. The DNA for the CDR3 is TGTGCCTGGGGGAAGGAGTCACAAGCTTTCTTT. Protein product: CAWGKESQAFF.

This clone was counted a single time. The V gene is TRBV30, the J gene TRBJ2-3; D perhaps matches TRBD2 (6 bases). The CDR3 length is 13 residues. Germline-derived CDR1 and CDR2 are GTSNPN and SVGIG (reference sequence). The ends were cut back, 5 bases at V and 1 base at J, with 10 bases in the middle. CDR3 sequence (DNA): TGTGCCTGGTCGCGCGGGGGCACAGATACGCAGTATTTT. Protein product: CAWSRGGTDTQYF.

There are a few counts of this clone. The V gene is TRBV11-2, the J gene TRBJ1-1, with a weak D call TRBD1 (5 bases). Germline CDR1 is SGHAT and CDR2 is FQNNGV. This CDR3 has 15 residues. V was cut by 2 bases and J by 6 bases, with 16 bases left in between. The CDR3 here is CASSLLTGPTSEAFF. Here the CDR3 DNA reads TGTGCCAGCAGCTTACTCACAGGCCCCACATCTGAAGCTTTCTTT.

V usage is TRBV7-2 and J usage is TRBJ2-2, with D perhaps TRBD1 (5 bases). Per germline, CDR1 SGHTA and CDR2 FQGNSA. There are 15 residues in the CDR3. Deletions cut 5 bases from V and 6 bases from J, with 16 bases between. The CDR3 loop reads CASSTRAIPAGELFF. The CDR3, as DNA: TGTGCCAGCAGCACCAGGGCCATACCGGCCGGGGAGCTGTTTTTT.

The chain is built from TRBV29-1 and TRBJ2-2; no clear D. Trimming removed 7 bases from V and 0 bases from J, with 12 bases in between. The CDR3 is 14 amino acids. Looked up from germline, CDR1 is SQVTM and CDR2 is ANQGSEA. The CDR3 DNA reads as TGCAGCGGGCAGGTAGAAGCGAACACCGGGGAGCTGTTTTTT. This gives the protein CSGQVEANTGELFF.

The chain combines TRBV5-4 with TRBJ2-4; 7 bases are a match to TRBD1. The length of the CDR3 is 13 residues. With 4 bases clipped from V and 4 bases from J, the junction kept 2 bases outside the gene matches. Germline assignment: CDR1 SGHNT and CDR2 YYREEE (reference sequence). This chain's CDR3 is CASSRDSKNIQYF. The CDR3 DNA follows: TGTGCCAGCAGCCGGGACAGTAAAAACATTCAGTACTTC.

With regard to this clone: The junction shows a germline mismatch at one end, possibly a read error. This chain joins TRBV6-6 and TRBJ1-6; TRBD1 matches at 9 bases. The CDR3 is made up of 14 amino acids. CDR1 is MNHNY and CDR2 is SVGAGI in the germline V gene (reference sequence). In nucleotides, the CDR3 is TGTGCCAGCAGTTTACTCTCGGGACAGGGTGCTTTCTCCTTT. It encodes CASSLLSGQGAFSF.

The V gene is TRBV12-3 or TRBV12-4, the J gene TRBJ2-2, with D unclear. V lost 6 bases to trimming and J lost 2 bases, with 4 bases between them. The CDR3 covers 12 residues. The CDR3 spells CASSQNTGELFF. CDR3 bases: TGTGCCAGCAGCCAAAACACCGGGGAGCTGTTTTTT.

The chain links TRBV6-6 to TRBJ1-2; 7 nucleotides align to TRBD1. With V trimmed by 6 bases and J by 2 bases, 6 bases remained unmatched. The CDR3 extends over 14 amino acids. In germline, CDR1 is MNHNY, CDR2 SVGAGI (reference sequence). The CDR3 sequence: CASSVRQGNYGYTF. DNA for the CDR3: TGTGCCAGCAGCGTAAGACAGGGCAACTATGGCTACACCTTC.

The CDR3 protein is CASSGSGGGAYTGELFF. The CDR3 DNA is TGTGCCAGCAGCGGGAGCGGGGGGGGTGCCTACACCGGGGAGCTGTTTTTT. The gene calls are TRBV9 and TRBJ2-2; TRBD2 matches 10 bases. Looked up from germline, CDR1 is SGDLS and CDR2 is YYNGEE. The CDR3 sequence is 17 residues long. The V segment lost 3 bases and the J segment 3 bases; nucleotides outside the gene matches: 8.

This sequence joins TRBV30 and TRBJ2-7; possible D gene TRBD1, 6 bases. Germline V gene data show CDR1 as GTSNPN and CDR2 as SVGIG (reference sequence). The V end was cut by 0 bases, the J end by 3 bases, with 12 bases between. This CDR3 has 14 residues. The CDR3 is CAWSVVRGSYEQYF. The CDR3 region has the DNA TGTGCCTGGAGTGTAGTCAGGGGTAGCTACGAGCAGTACTTC.

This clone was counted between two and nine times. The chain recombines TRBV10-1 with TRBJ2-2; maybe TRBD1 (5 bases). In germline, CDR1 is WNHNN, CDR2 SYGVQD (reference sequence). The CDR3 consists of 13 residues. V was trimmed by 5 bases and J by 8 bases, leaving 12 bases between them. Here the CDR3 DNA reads TGCGCCAGCAGTCCGGACATATCGGGGGAGCTGTTTTTT. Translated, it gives CASSPDISGELFF.

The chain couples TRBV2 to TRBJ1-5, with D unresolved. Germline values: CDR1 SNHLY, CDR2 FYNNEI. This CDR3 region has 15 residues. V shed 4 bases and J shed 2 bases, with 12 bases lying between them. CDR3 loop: CASSVGGPGNQPQHF. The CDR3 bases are TGTGCCAGCAGTGTGGGAGGGCCGGGCAATCAGCCCCAGCATTTT.

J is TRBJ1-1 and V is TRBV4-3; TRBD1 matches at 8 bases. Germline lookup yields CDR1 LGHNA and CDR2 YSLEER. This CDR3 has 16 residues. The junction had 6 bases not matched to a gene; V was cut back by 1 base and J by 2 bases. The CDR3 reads CASSQGTGGLNTEAFF. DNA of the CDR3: TGCGCCAGCAGCCAAGGCACAGGGGGTTTAAACACTGAAGCTTTCTTT.

CDR3 region: CASSPNSLSYEQYF. The CDR3 coding sequence is TGTGCCAGCTCACCAAACAGTCTTTCCTACGAGCAGTACTTC. The chain recombines TRBV18 with TRBJ2-7; D is ambiguous. With 2 bases removed from V and 1 base from J, the gap between germline ends came to 9 bases. The CDR3 is 14 residues long. Germline CDR1 reads KGHSH; CDR2 reads LQKENI.

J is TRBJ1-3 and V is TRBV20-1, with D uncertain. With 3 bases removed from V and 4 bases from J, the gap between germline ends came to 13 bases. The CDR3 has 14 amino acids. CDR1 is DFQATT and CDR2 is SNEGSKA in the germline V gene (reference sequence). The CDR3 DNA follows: TGCAGTGCTAGTCGGGGTCTGGCAGGAAACACCATATATTTT. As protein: CSASRGLAGNTIYF.

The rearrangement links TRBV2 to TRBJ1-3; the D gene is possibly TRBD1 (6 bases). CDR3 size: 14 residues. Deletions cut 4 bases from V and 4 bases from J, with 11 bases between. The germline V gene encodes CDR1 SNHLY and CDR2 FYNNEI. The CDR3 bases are TGTGCCAGCAGTGTCGCAGGGGTAGGAAACACCATATATTTT. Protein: CASSVAGVGNTIYF.

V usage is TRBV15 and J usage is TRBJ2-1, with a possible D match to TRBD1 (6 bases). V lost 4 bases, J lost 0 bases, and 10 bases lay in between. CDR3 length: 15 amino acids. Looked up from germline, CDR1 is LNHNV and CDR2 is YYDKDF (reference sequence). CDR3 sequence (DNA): TGTGCCACCAGCAACGGACAGATCTCCTACAATGAGCAGTTCTTC. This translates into CATSNGQISYNEQFF.

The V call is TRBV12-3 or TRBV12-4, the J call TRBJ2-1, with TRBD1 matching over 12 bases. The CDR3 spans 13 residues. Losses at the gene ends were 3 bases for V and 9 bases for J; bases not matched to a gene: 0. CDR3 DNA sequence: TGTGCCAGCAGTTTGGGACAGGGGGCTGAGCAGTTCTTC. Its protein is CASSLGQGAEQFF.

The DNA for the CDR3 is TGTGCCAGCAGCCTCGCCGGGGACAGGGGGCGCGGAAACACCATATATTTT. Translating gives CASSLAGDRGRGNTIYF. The chain carries TRBV5-6 and TRBJ1-3, with TRBD1 matching 12 bases. Looked up from germline, CDR1 is SGHDT and CDR2 is YYEEEE. The CDR3 loop spans 17 amino acids. Unmatched junction bases numbered 9, after V lost 4 bases and J lost 4 bases.